This T cell receptor beta chain was recorded in a study of blood T cell repertoires in COVID-19. The repertoire was sequenced with immunoSEQ multiplex PCR; TCRdb's copy has only in-frame clones and lacks some. The sample lists around 220,000 clones, roughly 80% occurring once. This CDR3 has 14 amino acids. Germline V gives CDR1 LNHDA, CDR2 SQIVND (reference sequence). V lost 6 bases, J lost 2 bases, and 5 bases stayed unmatched. Sequenced input: peripheral blood. The receptor was derived from an elderly woman with acute or convalescent COVID-19. The chain combines TRBV19 with TRBJ1-2, with 8 bases matching TRBD1. The CDR3 spells CASSLRQGNYGYTF. The CDR3 DNA sequence: TGTGCCAGTAGCCTACGACAGGGGAACTATGGCTACACCTTC. Supplemented by reference TRBV19 and TRBJ1-2, the full variable domain reads DGGITQSPKYLFRKEGQNVTLSCEQNLNHDAMYWYRQDPGQGLRLIYYSQIVNDFQKGDIAEGYSVSREKKESFPLTVTSAQKNPTAFYLCASSLRQGNYGYTFGSGTRLTVV.